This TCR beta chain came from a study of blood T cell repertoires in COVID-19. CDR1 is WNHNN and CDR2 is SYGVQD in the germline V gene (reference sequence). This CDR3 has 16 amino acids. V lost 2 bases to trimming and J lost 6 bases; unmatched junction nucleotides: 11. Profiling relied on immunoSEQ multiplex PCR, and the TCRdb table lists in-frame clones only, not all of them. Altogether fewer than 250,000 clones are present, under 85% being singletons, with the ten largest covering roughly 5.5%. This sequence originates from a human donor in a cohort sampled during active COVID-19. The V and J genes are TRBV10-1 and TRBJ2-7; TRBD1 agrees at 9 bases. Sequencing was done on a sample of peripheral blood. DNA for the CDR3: TGCGCCAGCAGTGAGCCCCGGCCGGGACAGGGCCTCGAGCAGTACTTC. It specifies CASSEPRPGQGLEQYF.